This T cell receptor (beta chain) was identified in a study of patients and donors after allogeneic stem cell transplantation. TCRdb re-called the RT-PCR reads with MiXCR, one entry per CDR3 protein. The sample shows approximately 200,000 distinct CDR3 sequences, 38% of them seen only once. The CDR3 covers 14 residues. The germline V gene has CDR1 DFQATT and CDR2 SNEGSKA (reference sequence). The ends were cut back, 6 bases at V and 2 bases at J, with 11 bases in the middle. The specimen sequenced was blood, either unsorted or a sorted T cell fraction (not recorded which). This rearrangement joins TRBV20-1 to TRBJ1-6; D not certain. This clonotype originated in a human donor who was either an allogeneic HSCT recipient or a stem cell or donor lymphocyte infusion donor (not recorded which). It is not recorded whose cells these are; they may come from a transplant donor. CDR3 coding DNA: TGCAGTGCGCTGATCGGGACCTATAATTCACCCCTCCACTTT. Translation: CSALIGTYNSPLHF.